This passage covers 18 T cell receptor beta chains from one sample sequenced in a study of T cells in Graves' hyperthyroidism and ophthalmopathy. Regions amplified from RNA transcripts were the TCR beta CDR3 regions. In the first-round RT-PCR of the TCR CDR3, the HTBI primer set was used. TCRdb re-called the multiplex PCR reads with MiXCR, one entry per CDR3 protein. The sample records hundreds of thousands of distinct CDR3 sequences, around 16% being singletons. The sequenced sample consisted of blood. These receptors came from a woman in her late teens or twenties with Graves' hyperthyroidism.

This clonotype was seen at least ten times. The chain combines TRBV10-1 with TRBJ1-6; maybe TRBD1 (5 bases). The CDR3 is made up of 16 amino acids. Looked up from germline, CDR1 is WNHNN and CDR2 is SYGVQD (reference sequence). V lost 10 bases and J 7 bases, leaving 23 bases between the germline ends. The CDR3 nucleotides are TGCGCCACCTGTCAACTCCGGGACGGGCGAAATTCACCCCTCCACTTT. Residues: CATCQLRDGRNSPLHF.

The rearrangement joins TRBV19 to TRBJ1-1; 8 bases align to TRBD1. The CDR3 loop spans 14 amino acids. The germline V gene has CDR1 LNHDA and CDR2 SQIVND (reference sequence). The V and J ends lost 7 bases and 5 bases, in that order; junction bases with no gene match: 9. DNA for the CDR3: TGTGCCAGTACCCTAACAGGGGGAGGAACTGAAGCTTTCTTT. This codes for CASTLTGGGTEAFF.

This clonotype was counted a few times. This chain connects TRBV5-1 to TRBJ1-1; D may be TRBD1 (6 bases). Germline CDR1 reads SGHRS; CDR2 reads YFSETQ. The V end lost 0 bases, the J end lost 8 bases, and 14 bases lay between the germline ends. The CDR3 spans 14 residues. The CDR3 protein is CASSLGLGGAEAFF. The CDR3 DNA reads TGCGCCAGCAGCTTGGGGCTGGGGGGGGCGGAAGCTTTCTTT.

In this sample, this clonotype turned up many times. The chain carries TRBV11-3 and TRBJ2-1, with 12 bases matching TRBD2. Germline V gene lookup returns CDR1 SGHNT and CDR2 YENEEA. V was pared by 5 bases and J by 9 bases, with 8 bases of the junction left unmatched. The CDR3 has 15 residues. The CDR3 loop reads CASSRRLAGDFEQFF. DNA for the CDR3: TGTGCCAGCAGCAGACGACTAGCGGGAGATTTTGAGCAGTTCTTC.

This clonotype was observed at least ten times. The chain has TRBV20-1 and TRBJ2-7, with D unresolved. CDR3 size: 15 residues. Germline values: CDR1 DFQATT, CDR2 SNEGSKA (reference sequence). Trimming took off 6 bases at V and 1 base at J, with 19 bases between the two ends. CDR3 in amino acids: CSAVSRSGASYEQYF. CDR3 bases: TGCAGTGCCGTTTCCCGCTCAGGTGCTTCCTACGAGCAGTACTTC.

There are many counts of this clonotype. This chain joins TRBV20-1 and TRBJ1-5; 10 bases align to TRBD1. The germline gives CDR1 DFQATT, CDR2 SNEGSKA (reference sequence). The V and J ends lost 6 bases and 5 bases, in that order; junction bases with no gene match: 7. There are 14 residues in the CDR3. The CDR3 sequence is CSAGGTGDHQPQHF. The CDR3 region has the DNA TGCAGTGCAGGGGGGACAGGGGATCATCAGCCCCAGCATTTT.

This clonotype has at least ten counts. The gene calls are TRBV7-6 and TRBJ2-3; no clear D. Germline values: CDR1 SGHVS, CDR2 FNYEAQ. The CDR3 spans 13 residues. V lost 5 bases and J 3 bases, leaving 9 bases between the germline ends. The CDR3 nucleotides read TGTGCCAGCAGCACCTTTAGAACAGATACGCAGTATTTT. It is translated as CASSTFRTDTQYF.

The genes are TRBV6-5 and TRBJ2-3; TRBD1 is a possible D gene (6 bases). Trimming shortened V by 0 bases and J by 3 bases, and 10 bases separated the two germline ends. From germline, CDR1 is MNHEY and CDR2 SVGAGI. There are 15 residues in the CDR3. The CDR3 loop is CASSYSYRETDTQYF. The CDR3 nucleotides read TGTGCCAGCAGTTACTCCTACAGGGAGACAGATACGCAGTATTTT.

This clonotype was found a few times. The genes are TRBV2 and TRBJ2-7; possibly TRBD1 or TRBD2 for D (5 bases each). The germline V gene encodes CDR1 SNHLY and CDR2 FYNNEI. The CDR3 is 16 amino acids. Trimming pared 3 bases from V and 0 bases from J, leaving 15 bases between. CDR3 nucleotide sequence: TGTGCCAGCAGTGACACTCTCCGGGACGGCTCCTACGAGCAGTACTTC. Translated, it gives CASSDTLRDGSYEQYF.

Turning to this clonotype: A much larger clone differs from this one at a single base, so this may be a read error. DNA for the CDR3: TGTGCCAACAGCTTAGTCCAGAATAACGAGCAGTACTTC. This sequence encodes CANSLVQNNEQYF. The chain has TRBV7-8 and TRBJ2-7; D is ambiguous. CDR3 size: 13 residues. Germline lookup yields CDR1 SGHVS and CDR2 FQNEAQ.

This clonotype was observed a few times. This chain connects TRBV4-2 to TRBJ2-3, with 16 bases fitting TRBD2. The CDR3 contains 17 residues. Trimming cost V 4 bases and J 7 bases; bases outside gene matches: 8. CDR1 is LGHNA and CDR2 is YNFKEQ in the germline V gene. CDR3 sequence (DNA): TGTGCCAGCAGCCCCGGGACTAGCGGGAGGGCCCCCAATACGCAGTATTTT. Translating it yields CASSPGTSGRAPNTQYF.

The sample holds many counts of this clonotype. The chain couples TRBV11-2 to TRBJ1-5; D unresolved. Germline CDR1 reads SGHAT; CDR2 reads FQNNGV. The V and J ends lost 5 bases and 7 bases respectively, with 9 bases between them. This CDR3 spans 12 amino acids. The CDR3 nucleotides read TGTGCCAGCAGCCTCCCGGGACAGCCCCAGCATTTT. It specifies CASSLPGQPQHF.

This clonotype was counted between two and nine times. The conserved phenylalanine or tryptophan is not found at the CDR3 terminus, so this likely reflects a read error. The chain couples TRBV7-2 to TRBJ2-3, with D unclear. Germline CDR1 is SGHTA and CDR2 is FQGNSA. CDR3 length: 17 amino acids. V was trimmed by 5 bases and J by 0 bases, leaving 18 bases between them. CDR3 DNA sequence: TGTGCCAGCAGCCACCGAGGACGGATAAAAAGCACAGATACGCAGTATCTT. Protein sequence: CASSHRGRIKSTDTQYL.

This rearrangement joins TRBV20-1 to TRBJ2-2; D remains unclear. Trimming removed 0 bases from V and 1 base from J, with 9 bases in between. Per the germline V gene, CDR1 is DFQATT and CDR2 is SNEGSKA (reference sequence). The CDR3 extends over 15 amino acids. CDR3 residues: CSARDPRKNTGELFF. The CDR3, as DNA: TGCAGTGCTAGAGATCCTAGAAAGAACACCGGGGAGCTGTTTTTT.

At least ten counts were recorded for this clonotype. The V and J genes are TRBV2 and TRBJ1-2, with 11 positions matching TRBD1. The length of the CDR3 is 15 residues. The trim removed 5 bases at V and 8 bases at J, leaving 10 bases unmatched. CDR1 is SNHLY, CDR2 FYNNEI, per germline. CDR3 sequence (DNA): TGTGCCAGCAGTCTATTGACCGGGACAGGGGGAGGCTACACCTTC. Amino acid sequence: CASSLLTGTGGGYTF.

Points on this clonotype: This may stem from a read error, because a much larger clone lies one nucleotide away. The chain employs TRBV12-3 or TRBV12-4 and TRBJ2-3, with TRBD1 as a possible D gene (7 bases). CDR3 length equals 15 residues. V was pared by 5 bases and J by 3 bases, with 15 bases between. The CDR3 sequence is CASSLQGEATDTQYF. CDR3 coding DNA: TGTGCCAGCAGTCTCCAGGGGGAGGCGACAGATACGCAGTATTTT.

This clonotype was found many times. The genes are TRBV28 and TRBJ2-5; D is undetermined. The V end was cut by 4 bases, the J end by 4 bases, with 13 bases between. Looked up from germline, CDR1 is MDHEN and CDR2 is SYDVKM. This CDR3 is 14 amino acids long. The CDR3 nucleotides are TGTGCCAGCAGTTCTCGGGCCAAGGGAGAGACCCAGTACTTC. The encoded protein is CASSSRAKGETQYF. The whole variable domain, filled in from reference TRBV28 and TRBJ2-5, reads DVKVTQSSRYLVKRTGEKVFLECVQDMDHENMFWYRQDPGLGLRLIYFSYDVKMKEKGDIPEGYSVSREKKERFSLILESASTNQTSMYLCASSSRAKGETQYFGPGTRLLVL.

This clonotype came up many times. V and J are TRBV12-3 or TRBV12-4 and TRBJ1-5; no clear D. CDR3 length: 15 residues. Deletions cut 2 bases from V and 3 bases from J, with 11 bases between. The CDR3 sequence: CASSLFWQSNQPQHF. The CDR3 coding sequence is TGTGCCAGCAGTTTATTTTGGCAGTCCAATCAGCCCCAGCATTTT.